This T cell receptor beta chain is from a study of blood T cell repertoires in COVID-19. Assay: immunoSEQ multiplex PCR; the TCRdb copy retains only in-frame clones and omits some. The repertoire holds fewer than 150,000 clones, with about four fifths as singletons. Germline V gene sequence: CDR1 MDHEN, CDR2 SYDVKM. Trimming took 2 bases from V and 6 from J; bases not matched to a gene: 5. There are 14 residues in the CDR3. J is TRBJ1-1 and V is TRBV28, with TRBD1 identical over 8 bases. The origin of this receptor is a human donor in a cohort sampled during active COVID-19. Sequencing input: peripheral blood. CDR3 in amino acids: CASSLPAGGPEAFF. The CDR3 DNA reads TGTGCCAGCAGTTTACCTGCAGGGGGCCCTGAAGCTTTCTTT.